Below, 26 T cell receptor beta chains from the same sample are listed, as sequenced in a study of CD8 T cells in ankylosing spondylitis. TCRdb reanalysed the 5' RACE reads using MiXCR and keeps one entry per CDR3 protein. The sample consists of hundreds of thousands of distinct CDR3 sequences, about 10% of them appearing once. Sequencing input: blood, either unsorted or a sorted T cell fraction (not recorded which). The receptors shown here come from a male donor with ankylosing spondylitis or in good health (not recorded which).

There are a few counts of this clonotype. The J gene is TRBJ2-1, the V gene TRBV12-3 or TRBV12-4, with D tentatively TRBD1 or TRBD2 (10 bases each). The CDR3 is 17 amino acids. Between the trimmed V and J ends, which lost 10 bases and 7 bases, there was a span of 29 bases. The DNA for the CDR3 is TGTGCCACACAGGGACAGGGGTGGGGACTAGCGATTAATGAGCAGTTCTTC. It codes for CATQGQGWGLAINEQFF.

This clonotype was observed a handful of times. DNA of the CDR3: TGTGCCAGCAGTTTAAGCCCCGATTACGAGCAGTACTTC. Its translation: CASSLSPDYEQYF. V and J are TRBV28 and TRBJ2-7; D call uncertain. Looked up from germline, CDR1 is MDHEN and CDR2 is SYDVKM. V lost 2 bases to trimming and J lost 4 bases, with 9 bases between them. The CDR3 covers 13 residues.

The CDR3 sequence: CASSPGLSYNEQFF. DNA for the CDR3: TGTGCCAGCAGCCCCGGGCTGTCCTACAATGAGCAGTTCTTC. This chain uses TRBV4-2 with TRBJ2-1, with no clear D. Germline lookup yields CDR1 LGHNA and CDR2 YNFKEQ. The CDR3 consists of 14 residues. With 4 bases removed from V and 1 base from J, the gap between germline ends came to 8 bases.

This clonotype showed up just a few times. V is TRBV15 and J is TRBJ1-1, with a weak D call TRBD1 (5 bases). The ends were cut back, 7 bases at V and 0 bases at J, with 15 bases in the middle. The CDR3 is made up of 15 amino acids. CDR1 LNHNV and CDR2 YYDKDF come from the germline V gene (reference sequence). In nucleotides, the CDR3 is TGTGCCACCACTATTACGGGACGGATGAACACTGAAGCTTTCTTT. Translated, it gives CATTITGRMNTEAFF.

CDR3 sequence (DNA): TGTGCCAGCAGTCTATCCGGGACTAGCGGGGGCCTAGTTCAAGAGACCCAGTACTTC. It specifies CASSLSGTSGGLVQETQYF. This chain joins TRBV11-2 and TRBJ2-5; 14 bases match TRBD2. The CDR3 extends over 19 amino acids. Losses at the gene ends were 6 bases for V and 2 bases for J; bases not matched to a gene: 14. Germline V gene sequence: CDR1 SGHAT, CDR2 FQNNGV.

This clonotype was seen only a few times. This chain connects TRBV5-1 to TRBJ2-5; 8 nucleotides line up with TRBD2. Per germline, CDR1 SGHRS and CDR2 YFSETQ. V lost 2 bases and J lost 1; bases outside the gene matches: 7. This CDR3 region has 16 residues. The CDR3 DNA is TGCGCCAGCAGCTTCCTACAGCGGGGGCCCCAAGAGACCCAGTACTTC. Translation: CASSFLQRGPQETQYF.

The chain carries TRBV30 and TRBJ2-1; 14 positions agree with TRBD2. CDR1 is GTSNPN and CDR2 is SVGIG in the germline V gene (reference sequence). V shed 0 bases, J shed 4 bases, and the junction held 2 bases outside the gene matches. The CDR3 extends over 16 amino acids. CDR3 coding DNA: TGTGCCTGGAGTGTAGGACTAGCGGGGGGTTACAATGAGCAGTTCTTC. Protein sequence: CAWSVGLAGGYNEQFF.

In this sample, this clonotype turned up many times. The chain combines TRBV5-6 with TRBJ1-5, with D uncertain. CDR1 SGHDT and CDR2 YYEEEE come from the germline V gene. The length of the CDR3 is 16 residues. V dropped 0 bases and J dropped 3 bases, with 13 bases sitting between them. DNA for the CDR3: TGTGCCAGCAGCTTGGGACCGTCTAGGCCCAATCAGCCCCAGCATTTT. Encoded protein: CASSLGPSRPNQPQHF.

This clonotype has a count of ten or more. The V gene is TRBV18, the J gene TRBJ1-1; 9 bases align to TRBD1. Trimming took 2 bases from V and 5 from J; bases not matched to a gene: 6. The CDR3 is 15 amino acids. Germline V gives CDR1 KGHSH, CDR2 LQKENI. Here the CDR3 reads CASSPETGGRTEAFF. CDR3 DNA sequence: TGTGCCAGCTCACCAGAAACAGGGGGCAGGACTGAAGCTTTCTTT.

This clonotype came up many times. The chain links TRBV20-1 to TRBJ2-5; TRBD2 matches 7 bases. CDR3 length: 12 residues. Germline lookup yields CDR1 DFQATT and CDR2 SNEGSKA (reference sequence). The J segment lost 2 bases and the V segment lost 3 bases, leaving 0 bases of the junction unmatched. The CDR3 loop is CSASSGQETQYF. The CDR3 coding sequence is TGCAGTGCTAGTAGCGGGCAAGAGACCCAGTACTTC.

This clonotype has at least ten counts. The rearrangement joins TRBV29-1 to TRBJ1-6; 8 positions match TRBD1. CDR1 is SQVTM and CDR2 is ANQGSEA in the germline V gene. The CDR3 is 15 residues long. V lost 7 bases to trimming and J lost 0 bases; unmatched junction nucleotides: 5. DNA of the CDR3: TGCAGCGCACGGACAGGGAGCTCCTATAATTCACCCCTCCACTTT. Its translation: CSARTGSSYNSPLHF.

This clonotype was seen only a few times. This chain uses TRBV7-6 with TRBJ2-4, with 11 nucleotides matching TRBD2. The V gene end was trimmed by 4 bases and the J gene end by 3 bases; junction bases not matched to a gene: 8. This CDR3 region has 17 residues. Germline-derived CDR1 and CDR2 are SGHVS and FNYEAQ. CDR3 amino acids: CASSSYSGGAGKNIQYF. The CDR3 DNA is TGTGCCAGCAGCTCCTATAGCGGGGGGGCTGGCAAAAACATTCAGTACTTC.

This clonotype has ten or more counts. V gene TRBV5-1 combines with J gene TRBJ2-1; D may be TRBD2 (5 bases). CDR3 length: 15 amino acids. The ends were cut back, 1 base at V and 8 bases at J, with 16 bases in the middle. Looked up from germline, CDR1 is SGHRS and CDR2 is YFSETQ. CDR3 bases: TGCGCCAGCAGCTTGCGAGACGGAGGCTGGTATGAGCAGTTCTTC. Encoded protein: CASSLRDGGWYEQFF.

This clonotype has ten or more counts. The CDR3 bases are TGCGCCAGCAGCGTCGGACAGGCGAACACCGGGGAGCTGTTTTTT. Translation gives CASSVGQANTGELFF. The chain recombines TRBV5-1 with TRBJ2-2; TRBD1 matches at 7 bases. This CDR3 has 15 residues. V shed 4 bases and J 0 bases; nucleotides not matched to a gene: 3. The V gene's germline CDR1 is SGHRS and CDR2 YFSETQ.

Ten or more counts support this clonotype. The chain employs TRBV5-1 and TRBJ2-7, with unresolved D. V shed 2 bases and J shed 1 base, with 7 bases lying between them. The germline V gene encodes CDR1 SGHRS and CDR2 YFSETQ. This CDR3 has 13 residues. The CDR3 region is CASSFDKSYEQYF. In DNA form, the CDR3 reads TGCGCCAGCAGCTTCGACAAATCCTACGAGCAGTACTTC.

This clonotype was counted ten times or more. The chain combines TRBV7-9 with TRBJ2-1, with D possibly being TRBD2 (6 bases). This CDR3 has 15 amino acids. The germline V gene has CDR1 SEHNR and CDR2 FQNEAQ (reference sequence). Between the trimmed V and J ends, which lost 7 bases and 0 bases, there was a span of 13 bases. CDR3 region: CASTPGGSSYNEQFF. The DNA of the CDR3 is TGTGCCAGCACCCCCGGGGGAAGCTCCTACAATGAGCAGTTCTTC.

This clonotype occurred many times. The chain employs TRBV29-1 and TRBJ1-1; no clear D gene. The CDR3 spans 12 residues. The germline V and J ends were trimmed by 4 bases and 3 bases, with 9 bases remaining between them. The germline V gene has CDR1 SQVTM and CDR2 ANQGSEA. CDR3 coding DNA: TGCAGCGTTGCTGGGCGCCACACTGAAGCTTTCTTT. Protein sequence: CSVAGRHTEAFF.

This clonotype was seen many times. The chain employs TRBV10-3 and TRBJ2-5, with D perhaps matching TRBD2 (6 bases). Germline CDR1 and CDR2: ENHRY and SYGVKD. The V gene lost 7 bases and the J gene lost 5 bases, with 14 bases spanning the gap. This CDR3 has 13 amino acids. This CDR3 reads CAIKEQGGETQYF. The DNA of the CDR3 is TGTGCCATCAAGGAGCAGGGAGGCGAGACCCAGTACTTC.

This clonotype was observed at least ten times. The rearrangement joins TRBV7-2 to TRBJ2-7; D possibly matches TRBD1 or TRBD2 (5 bases each). V was trimmed by 5 bases and J by 0 bases, leaving 17 bases between them. The CDR3 spans 16 residues. Germline V CDR1 and CDR2: SGHTA, FQGNSA. The CDR3 reads CASSRRTAGSSYEQYF. The CDR3 DNA sequence: TGTGCCAGCAGCCGCCGGACGGCAGGGAGCTCCTACGAGCAGTACTTC.

This clonotype has at least ten counts. V usage is TRBV7-9 and J usage is TRBJ2-1, with 8 bases matching TRBD2. V shed 0 bases and J 0 bases; nucleotides not matched to a gene: 4. CDR3 length: 17 residues. CDR1 and CDR2 (germline): SEHNR, FQNEAQ (reference sequence). The CDR3 sequence: CASSLASLAGSYNEQFF. The CDR3 DNA is TGTGCCAGCAGCTTAGCGAGCCTAGCGGGCTCCTACAATGAGCAGTTCTTC.

This clonotype was seen repeatedly, ten times or more. The V gene is TRBV13, the J gene TRBJ2-2, with a weak D call TRBD2 (5 bases). CDR1 and CDR2 from the germline V gene are PRHDT and FYEKMQ (reference sequence). The CDR3 loop spans 17 amino acids. V gave up 0 bases and J gave up 4 bases, with 15 bases separating them. This CDR3 reads CASSLGYPQRITGELFF. The CDR3 nucleotides are TGTGCCAGCAGCTTAGGGTATCCCCAGCGGATCACCGGGGAGCTGTTTTTT.

This clonotype was found a few times. The chain carries TRBV11-1 and TRBJ2-1, with 16 bases lining up with TRBD2. The CDR3 totals 19 residues. Trimming took 4 bases from V and 8 from J; bases not matched to a gene: 14. CDR1 and CDR2 (germline): SGHAT, FQDESV (reference sequence). The CDR3: CASSSLGLAGGQRSYEQFF. The CDR3 DNA sequence: TGTGCCAGCAGCTCCCTGGGACTAGCGGGGGGGCAGCGGTCCTATGAGCAGTTCTTC.

This clonotype was observed at least ten times. The V call is TRBV3-1, the J call TRBJ2-3, with TRBD2 matching 11 bases. The germline gives CDR1 LGHDT, CDR2 YNNKEL (reference sequence). Trimming removed 4 bases from V and 8 bases from J; junction bases left unmatched: 11. The CDR3 has 16 residues. The CDR3 DNA follows: TGTGCCAGCAGCCCCCTGAGTAGCGGGGGGGCGGTTACGCAGTATTTT. Its protein is CASSPLSSGGAVTQYF.

The CDR3 protein is CASTEGGEQYF. CDR3 nucleotide sequence: TGTGCCAGCACGGAAGGGGGCGAGCAGTACTTC. The chain employs TRBV12-3 or TRBV12-4 and TRBJ2-7; D perhaps matches TRBD1 (6 bases). The CDR3 has 11 residues. The V end was cut by 7 bases, the J end by 6 bases, with 10 bases between.

This clonotype has at least ten counts. This chain uses TRBV6-5 with TRBJ1-2; tentative D call: TRBD1 (5 bases). The CDR3 runs 13 residues. In germline, CDR1 is MNHEY, CDR2 SVGAGI. Trimming took off 0 bases at V and 6 bases at J, with 8 bases between the two ends. The CDR3 nucleotides read TGTGCCAGCAGTTACTCGAGGGGAGATGGCTACACCTTC. Its translation: CASSYSRGDGYTF.

Turning to this clonotype: An end of the junction differs from the germline gene, which may be a read error. This chain joins TRBV28 and TRBJ2-3; D uncertain. Germline V gives CDR1 MDHEN, CDR2 SYDVKM. This CDR3 contains 13 residues. The CDR3: CASGAGYTDTPYF. In DNA, the CDR3 is TGTGCCAGCGGCGCTGGGTACACAGATACGCCGTATTTT.